The 18 T cell receptor beta chains listed next were all sequenced from one sample in a study of OX40 agonist ivuxolimab in advanced cancers. Profiled with immunoSEQ multiplex PCR; TCRdb holds only in-frame clones, not every one. The sample yields around 78,000 clones, around nine tenths seen once. The specimen was CD4+ or CD8+ T cells sorted from blood, collected in a trial of the OX40 agonist ivuxolimab. The receptors come from an adult with an advanced solid tumor such as melanoma, head and neck, liver or kidney cancer.

This sequence joins TRBV25-1 and TRBJ1-1; D ambiguous. Germline CDR1 and CDR2: MGHDK and SYGVNS. The V end lost 7 bases, the J end lost 7 bases, and 10 bases lay between the germline ends. This CDR3 region has 11 residues. In nucleotides, the CDR3 is TGTGCCAGCACCCATTTCGGTGAAGCTTTCTTT. Translation gives CASTHFGEAFF.

The rearrangement uses TRBV5-4 and TRBJ2-3; 8 bases align to TRBD1. This CDR3 has 14 residues. The ends lost 3 bases at V and 6 bases at J; junction bases unmatched: 6. Germline CDR1 and CDR2: SGHNT and YYREEE (reference sequence). DNA for the CDR3: TGTGCCAGCAGCTATCAGGGGGCGCGGGATACGCAGTATTTT. Translated: CASSYQGARDTQYF.

The chain links TRBV29-1 to TRBJ2-3; D call uncertain. Trimming stripped 7 bases from V and 2 bases from J, with 7 bases between. This CDR3 spans 11 amino acids. Germline V gene lookup returns CDR1 SQVTM and CDR2 ANQGSEA. The CDR3 DNA reads TGCAGCGCCACATACACAGATACGCAGTATTTT. Residues: CSATYTDTQYF.

The chain combines TRBV27 with TRBJ2-7, with TRBD1 matching over 10 bases. The germline V gene encodes CDR1 MNHEY and CDR2 SMNVEV (reference sequence). V shed 5 bases, J shed 7 bases, and the junction held 11 bases outside the gene matches. This CDR3 is 15 amino acids long. The CDR3 nucleotides are TGTGCCAGCAGTCCTCGGACAGGGGGTTTTCGAGAGCAGTACTTC. As protein: CASSPRTGGFREQYF.

J is TRBJ2-5 and V is TRBV27; no reliable D call. This CDR3 is built from 13 residues. V was cut by 6 bases and J by 0 bases, with 8 bases left in between. Germline V lookup: CDR1 MNHEY, CDR2 SMNVEV (reference sequence). The CDR3 loop reads CASSQMYQETQYF. In DNA form, the CDR3 reads TGTGCCAGCAGCCAGATGTACCAAGAGACCCAGTACTTC.

This sequence joins TRBV28 and TRBJ1-2, with a possible D match to TRBD1 (5 bases). V shed 7 bases and J shed 4 bases, with 19 bases lying between them. This CDR3 has 15 residues. Germline lookup yields CDR1 MDHEN and CDR2 SYDVKM. For the CDR3, the DNA is TGTGCCAGCAAGTTCAACGGGGGGAACTTCTATGGCTACACCTTC. Its translation is CASKFNGGNFYGYTF.

The chain employs TRBV15 and TRBJ1-1; D is uncertain. The germline V and J ends were trimmed by 1 base and 2 bases, with 11 bases remaining between them. Per germline, CDR1 LNHNV and CDR2 YYDKDF (reference sequence). The CDR3 is 15 amino acids. CDR3 sequence (DNA): TGTGCCACCAGCAGAGTCGCCAGGTCAAACACTGAAGCTTTCTTT. Amino acids: CATSRVARSNTEAFF.

CDR3 coding DNA: TGTGCCAGCAGTTTAGGAAGTGGAGATACGCAGTATTTT. Residues: CASSLGSGDTQYF. J is TRBJ2-3 and V is TRBV27, with no clear D. The CDR3 consists of 13 residues. Trimming left V 2 bases short and J 5 bases short, with 8 bases between. Germline values: CDR1 MNHEY, CDR2 SMNVEV (reference sequence).

The CDR3 region has the DNA TGTGCCAGCAGCTTACGGCGATCCGATACGCAGTATTTT. Translated, it gives CASSLRRSDTQYF. The chain carries TRBV7-2 and TRBJ2-3, with D unclear. The CDR3 is 13 amino acids. V lost 2 bases to trimming and J lost 6 bases, with 9 bases between them. The germline V gene has CDR1 SGHTA and CDR2 FQGNSA.

The chain couples TRBV18 to TRBJ2-2, with 7 bases lining up with TRBD1. V shed 3 bases, J shed 8 bases, and the junction held 9 bases outside the gene matches. The CDR3 is 15 amino acids. Germline V gene lookup returns CDR1 KGHSH and CDR2 LQKENI. DNA of the CDR3: TGTGCCAGCTCACCCCAGAACAGGGGAGCGGGGGAGCTGTTTTTT. It is translated as CASSPQNRGAGELFF.

A single count supports this clone. The CDR3 region is CASSTGDSGQTGELFF. The CDR3 DNA sequence: TGCGCCAGCAGCACTGGGGATAGTGGACAGACCGGGGAGCTGTTTTTT. This chain joins TRBV5-1 and TRBJ2-2; weak D call: TRBD1 (6 bases). The CDR3 is 16 residues long. V lost 4 bases, J lost 5 bases, and 18 bases lay in between. CDR1 SGHRS and CDR2 YFSETQ come from the germline V gene.

The CDR3 DNA reads TGTGCCAGCAGCTTAGGGCTCACTGAAGCTTTCTTT. This translates into CASSLGLTEAFF. The gene calls are TRBV7-8 and TRBJ1-1, with D uncertain. The germline V gene has CDR1 SGHVS and CDR2 FQNEAQ. This CDR3 has 12 amino acids. V was trimmed by 1 base and J by 4 bases, leaving 4 bases between them.

The chain combines TRBV6-1 with TRBJ2-7, with 10 bases matching TRBD2. The CDR3 is 14 amino acids. With V trimmed by 7 bases and J by 6 bases, 9 bases remained unmatched. Germline CDR1 MNHNS, CDR2 SASEGT. CDR3 protein: CASTLGLAGAEQYF. CDR3 nucleotide sequence: TGTGCCAGCACTCTGGGCCTAGCGGGGGCCGAGCAGTACTTC.

This sequence joins TRBV7-2 and TRBJ2-2; D is perhaps TRBD2 (5 bases). V lost 5 bases and J 0 bases, leaving 10 bases between the germline ends. The CDR3 totals 15 residues. Germline V lookup: CDR1 SGHTA, CDR2 FQGNSA. The CDR3 loop reads CASSRAATNTGELFF. As DNA, the CDR3 is TGTGCCAGCAGCCGAGCGGCCACGAACACCGGGGAGCTGTTTTTT.

This chain joins TRBV15 and TRBJ2-7; 7 bases fit TRBD2. J gave up 4 bases and V 0 bases, and 9 bases lay outside the gene matches. This CDR3 is built from 16 residues. From germline, CDR1 is LNHNV and CDR2 YYDKDF (reference sequence). The CDR3 DNA reads TGTGCCACCAGCAGAGATTTTACGGGGGGTGGTTACGAGCAGTACTTC. Translated: CATSRDFTGGGYEQYF.

V and J are TRBV18 and TRBJ2-7; 8 bases are a match to TRBD1. The CDR3 extends over 14 amino acids. Trimming removed 3 bases from V and 2 bases from J; junction bases left unmatched: 3. The germline CDR1 and CDR2 sequences are KGHSH and LQKENI. The CDR3 region has the DNA TGTGCCAGCTCACCCGCACAGGGGGCCTACGAGCAGTACTTC. It specifies CASSPAQGAYEQYF.

This clone was seen a single time. The chain is built from TRBV7-9 and TRBJ1-2, with D possibly matching TRBD1 (6 bases). Trimming left V 3 bases short and J 3 bases short, with 8 bases between. Per the germline V gene, CDR1 is SEHNR and CDR2 is FQNEAQ (reference sequence). CDR3 length: 13 amino acids. The CDR3 region has the DNA TGTGCCAGCAGCTTGGGGGGCGACTATGGCTACACCTTC. This gives the protein CASSLGGDYGYTF.

The J gene is TRBJ1-4, the V gene TRBV7-9; 9 positions match TRBD1. The V gene's germline CDR1 is SEHNR and CDR2 FQNEAQ (reference sequence). The CDR3 contains 19 residues. V was clipped by 4 bases and J by 4 bases; unmatched bases: 16. The DNA for the CDR3 is TGTGCCAGCAGCTCCTTAAACCCGGGACAGGGACCGAGTAATGAAAAACTGTTTTTT. It codes for CASSSLNPGQGPSNEKLFF. The full variable domain, with the rest looked up from reference TRBV7-9 and TRBJ1-4, is DTGVSQNPRHKITKRGQNVTFRCDPISEHNRLYWYRQTLGQGPEFLTYFQNEAQLEKSRLLSDRFSAERPKGSFSTLEIQRTEQGDSAMYLCASSSLNPGQGPSNEKLFFGSGTQLSVL.